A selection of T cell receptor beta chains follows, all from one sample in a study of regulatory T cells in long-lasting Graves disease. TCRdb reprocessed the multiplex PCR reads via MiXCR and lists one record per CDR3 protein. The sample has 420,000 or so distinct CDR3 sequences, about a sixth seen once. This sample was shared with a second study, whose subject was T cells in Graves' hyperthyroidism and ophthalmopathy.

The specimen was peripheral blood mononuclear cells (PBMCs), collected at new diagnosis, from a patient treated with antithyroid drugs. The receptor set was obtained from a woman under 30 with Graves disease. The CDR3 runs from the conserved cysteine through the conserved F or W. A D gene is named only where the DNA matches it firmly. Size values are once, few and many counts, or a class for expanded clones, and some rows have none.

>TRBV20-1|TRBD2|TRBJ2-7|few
TGCAGTGCTAGAGGACTAGCGGTGAGCTCCTACGAGCAGTACTTC
CSARGLAVSSYEQYF
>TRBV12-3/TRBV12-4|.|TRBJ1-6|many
TGTGCCAGCAGTCACAGGACAGTCTTAAGCTCCTATAATTCACCCCTCCACTTT
CASSHRTVLSSYNSPLHF
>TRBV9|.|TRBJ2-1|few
TGTGCCAGCAGCGCCCAAACTGACAATGAGCAGTTCTTC
CASSAQTDNEQFF
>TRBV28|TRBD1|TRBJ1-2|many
TGTGCCAGCAGTTTATTGGGACAGATTGGCTACACCTTC
CASSLLGQIGYTF
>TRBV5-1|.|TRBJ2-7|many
TGCGCCAGCAGCTTGTTTAGCGACACCTCCTACGAGCAGTACTTC
CASSLFSDTSYEQYF
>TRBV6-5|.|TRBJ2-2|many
TGTGCCAGCAGTTTGGGAACTAGTGAGGCCGGGGAGCTGTTTTTT
CASSLGTSEAGELFF
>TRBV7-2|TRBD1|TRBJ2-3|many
TGTGCCAGCAGTCTCGGGACAGGGGGAAGTACAGATACGCAGTATTTT
CASSLGTGGSTDTQYF
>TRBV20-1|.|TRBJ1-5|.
TGCAGTGCTACTATACAGTACACCAATCAGCCCCAGCATTTT
CSATIQYTNQPQHF
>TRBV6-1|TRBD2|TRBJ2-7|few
TGTGCCAGCAGGCTAGCGGGAGGGGCCTACGAGCAGTACTTC
CASRLAGGAYEQYF
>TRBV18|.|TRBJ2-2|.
TGTGCCAGCTCACCTGGCGCCGGGGAGCTGTTTTTT
CASSPGAGELFF
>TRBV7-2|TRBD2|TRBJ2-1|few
TGTGCCAGCAGCTTAGCGCCTGGACTAGCGGGAGTCGGTGAGCAGTTCTTC
CASSLAPGLAGVGEQFF
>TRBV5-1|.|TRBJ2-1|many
TGTGCCAGCAGCTTCCGGACCTACAATGAGCAGTTCTTC
CASSFRTYNEQFF
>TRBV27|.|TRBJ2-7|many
TGTGCCAGCAGTTTATCTCCGGGAGCTCCATACGAGCAGTACTTC
CASSLSPGAPYEQYF
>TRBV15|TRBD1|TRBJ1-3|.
TGTGCCACCAGCTCACCGGGACAGTTGAACTCTGGAAACACCATATATTTT
CATSSPGQLNSGNTIYF
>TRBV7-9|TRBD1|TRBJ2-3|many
TGTGCCAGCAGCTTCGTCCAGGGGGCCGCAGATACGCAGTATTTT
CASSFVQGAADTQYF
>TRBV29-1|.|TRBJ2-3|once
TGCAGCGTTGCGACGGATAGCACAGATACGCAGTATTTT
CSVATDSTDTQYF
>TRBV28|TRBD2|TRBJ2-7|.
TGTGCCAGCAGCTTCGGTGGCGGGAGGGGGTTCTACGAGCAGTACTTC
CASSFGGGRGFYEQYF
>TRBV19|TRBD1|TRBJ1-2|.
TGTGCCAGTAGTAGCCCCTATTCAGGACAGGGGGTTGGTGGCTACACCTTC
CASSSPYSGQGVGGYTF
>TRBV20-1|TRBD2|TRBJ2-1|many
TGCAGGAGCGGGAGAAAGTATGAGCAGTTCTTC
CRSGRKYEQFF
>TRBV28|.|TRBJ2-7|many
TGTGCCAGCAGGGGGACACCTTCCTACGAGCAGTACTTC
CASRGTPSYEQYF
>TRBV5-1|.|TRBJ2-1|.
TGCGCCAGCAGCCGGACGGACAGCCCGATTGCCTACGAGCAGTTCTTC
CASSRTDSPIAYEQFF
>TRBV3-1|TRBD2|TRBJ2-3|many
TGTGCCAGCAGCCAAGACCGACTAGCGAGCCGCACAGATACGCAGTATTTT
CASSQDRLASRTDTQYF
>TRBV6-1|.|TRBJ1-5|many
TGTGCCAGCCTCAGGACGGGACAGCCCCAGCATTTT
CASLRTGQPQHF
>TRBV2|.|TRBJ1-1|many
TGTGCCAGCACAAACAGGGCGATGAACACTGAAGCTTTCTTT
CASTNRAMNTEAFF
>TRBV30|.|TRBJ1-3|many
TGTGCCTGGATCGGGGTCTCTGGAAACACCATATATTTT
CAWIGVSGNTIYF
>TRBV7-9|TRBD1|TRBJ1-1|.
TGTGCCAGCCCTCCGGACAGGGGTTTGGGCGGGCCCACTCAAGCTTTCTTT
CASPPDRGLGGPTQAFF
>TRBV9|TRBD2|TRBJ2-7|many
TGTGCCAGCAGCGTACGGGGGGGGCCTAGCCTCTACGAGCAGTACTTC
CASSVRGGPSLYEQYF
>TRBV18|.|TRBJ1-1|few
TGTGCCAGCTCACCAGCCATGATGGGGAGAACTGAAGCTTTCTTT
CASSPAMMGRTEAFF
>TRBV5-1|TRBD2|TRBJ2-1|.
TGCGCCAGCAGCTTCCCCACTAGCGGGGCCCCGTATGAGCAGTTCTTC
CASSFPTSGAPYEQFF
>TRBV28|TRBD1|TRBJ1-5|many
TGTGCCAGCAGTTTCCAACCGGGACAGGGACCCCCGGGTCAGCCCCAGCATTTT
CASSFQPGQGPPGQPQHF
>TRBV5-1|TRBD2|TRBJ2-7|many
TGCGCCAGCAGCTCCCTCCGCACTAGCGGGAGCTACGAGCAGTACTTC
CASSSLRTSGSYEQYF
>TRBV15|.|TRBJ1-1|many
TGTGCCACTAGGCCAGAACAGATATACACTGAAGCTTTCTTT
CATRPEQIYTEAFF
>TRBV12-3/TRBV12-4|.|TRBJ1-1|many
TGTGCCAGCAGTTTCGGACCAGGCACTGAAGCTTTCTTT
CASSFGPGTEAFF
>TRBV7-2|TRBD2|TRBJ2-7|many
TGTGCCAGCAGCTTAGGCCCTAGCGGAGTTTCCTACGAGCAGTACTTC
CASSLGPSGVSYEQYF
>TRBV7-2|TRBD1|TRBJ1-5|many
TGTGCCAGCAGTAGACAGGGCCATCAGCCCCAGCATTTT
CASSRQGHQPQHF
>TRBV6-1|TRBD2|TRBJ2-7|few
TGTGCCAGCAGGGGCGGGACTAGCAGTTTCTACGAGCAGTACTTC
CASRGGTSSFYEQYF
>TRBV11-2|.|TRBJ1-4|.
TGTGCCAGCAGGATGGGACACCTAAATGAAAAACTGTTTTTT
CASRMGHLNEKLFF
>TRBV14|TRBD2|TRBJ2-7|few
TGTGCCAGCAGCCTCGGTTTGCTAGCGGGAAGGGAGCAGTACTTC
CASSLGLLAGREQYF
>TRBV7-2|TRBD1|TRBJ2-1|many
TGTGCCAGCAGCCTGGACAGGGACGGCAATGAGCAGTTCTTC
CASSLDRDGNEQFF
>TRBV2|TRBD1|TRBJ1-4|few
TGTGCCAGCGAGGGGACAGGGAAAGGAAAACTGTTTTTT
CASEGTGKGKLFF
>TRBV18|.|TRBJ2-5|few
TGTGCCAGCTCACCCGACAGAGTTCAACAAGAGACCCAGTACTTC
CASSPDRVQQETQYF
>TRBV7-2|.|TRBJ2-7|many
TGTGCCAGCAGCCTACCTAGCAGGAACGCCTACGAGCAGTACTTC
CASSLPSRNAYEQYF
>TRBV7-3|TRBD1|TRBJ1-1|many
TGTGCCAGCAGCGAAGGACAGGGGGCGTCCACTGAAGCTTTCTTT
CASSEGQGASTEAFF
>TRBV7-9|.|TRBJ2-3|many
TGTGCCAGCAGCTTAGCGGGAACGGACGCAGATACGCAGTATTTT
CASSLAGTDADTQYF
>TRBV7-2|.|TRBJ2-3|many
TGTGCCAGCAGCTTATTCGGGAGTATGGCAGATACGCAGTATTTT
CASSLFGSMADTQYF
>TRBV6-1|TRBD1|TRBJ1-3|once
TGTGCCAGCAGTGACTCCCGTCCCCCGGACAGGGAAGTTATCAGTGGAAACACCATATATTTT
CASSDSRPPDREVISGNTIYF
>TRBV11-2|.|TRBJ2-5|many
TGTGCCAGCAGCTTAGACTCGGCGGTTGGGACCCAGTACTTC
CASSLDSAVGTQYF
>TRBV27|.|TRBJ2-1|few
TGTGCCAGCAGTTTATGGTCCATCGGGGAGCAGTTCTTC
CASSLWSIGEQFF
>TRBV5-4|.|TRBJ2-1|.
TGTGCCAGCAGCACGGGCATCAATGAGCAGTTCTTC
CASSTGINEQFF
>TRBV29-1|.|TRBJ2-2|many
TGCAGCGTTGAAGGTGCGGCCGGTACGGCCGGGGAGCTGTTTTTT
CSVEGAAGTAGELFF
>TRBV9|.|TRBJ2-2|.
TGTGCCAGCAGCGTTGGAAAGAACACCGGGGAGCTGTTTTTT
CASSVGKNTGELFF
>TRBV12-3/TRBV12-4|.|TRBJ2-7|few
TGTGCCAGCACTCACTATAGTTTAGACGAGCAGTACTTC
CASTHYSLDEQYF
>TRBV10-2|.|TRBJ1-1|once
TGCGCCATCCACGACGGCTTGAACACTGAAGCTTTCTTT
CAIHDGLNTEAFF
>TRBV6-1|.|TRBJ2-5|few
TGTGCCAGCAGTGAAGCCGTACAGGGTGGAGAGACCCAGTACTTC
CASSEAVQGGETQYF
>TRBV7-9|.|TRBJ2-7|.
TGTGCCAGCAGCTTAGCAAATGGCGAGCAGTACTTC
CASSLANGEQYF
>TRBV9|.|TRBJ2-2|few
TGTGCCAGCAGCGGACGTGGGATTGGCACCGGGGAGCTGTTTTTT
CASSGRGIGTGELFF
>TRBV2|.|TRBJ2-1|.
TGTGCCAGCAGCGACACAGGGTACAATGAGCATTTCTTC
CASSDTGYNEHFF
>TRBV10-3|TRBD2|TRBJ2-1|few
TGTGCCATCACAGCGGGGACTAGCGGGAGGGGTGAGCAGTTCTTC
CAITAGTSGRGEQFF
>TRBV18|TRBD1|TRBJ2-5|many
TGTGCCAGCTCACCGGGACAGGGGGCGCAGGAGACCCAGTACTTC
CASSPGQGAQETQYF